This T cell receptor (beta chain) stems from a study of brain metastases from non-small cell lung cancer. Whole-study results and caveats: Brain metastases had lower T-cell infiltration than primary tumors.

The data were produced by immunoSEQ multiplex PCR, yet TCRdb's version contains in-frame clones alone and is incomplete. The data show 320 or so clones, 90% to 95% seen once. Trimming cost V 2 bases and J 14 bases, with 19 bases left between them. The CDR3 sequence is 13 residues long. Germline-derived CDR1 and CDR2 are SGHKS and YYEKEE (reference sequence). Note on this clone: What it binds is unknown.

The rearrangement joins TRBV5-5 to TRBJ1-1; TRBD1 is a possible D gene (5 bases). This receptor was obtained from a donor aged 40 or older with non-small cell lung cancer. The sequencing sample was made of tissue from a brain metastasis. CDR3: CASSLGVSQLSFF. The CDR3 coding sequence is TGTGCCAGCAGCTTAGGGGTGTCCCAACTTTCCTTCTTT.